This T cell receptor beta chain comes out of a study of control samples from healthy donors and cancer patients. The CDR3 contains 15 residues. Trimming pared 3 bases from V and 0 bases from J, leaving 9 bases between. Germline V gene data show CDR1 as LGHDT and CDR2 as YNNKEL (reference sequence). Using immunoSEQ multiplex PCR, the repertoire was profiled, and TCRdb retains in-frame clones only, with some absent. In the table there are approximately 100,000 clones, approximately 87% of which are singletons. Sequencing used blood. The V and J genes are TRBV3-1 (or the pseudogene TRBV3-2) and TRBJ2-1; D call uncertain. The sequence derives from a middle-aged woman in good health. The CDR3 protein is CASSQTVSSYNEQFF. The CDR3 nucleotides read TGTGCCAGCAGCCAGACGGTGAGCTCCTACAATGAGCAGTTCTTC.